This TCR beta chain appears in the sequencing data of a study of CD8+CD57+ T cells in acquired aplastic anemia. Broader study findings: In CD8+ cells, Simpson's diversity showed no significant difference between patients and controls. Common to patients and controls were 25 to 30 CD8+ CDR3 sequences.

This CDR3 comprises 13 residues. CDR1 and CDR2 from the germline V gene are KGHDR and SFDVKD. J gave up 4 bases and V 9 bases, and 2 bases lay outside the gene matches. About this clonotype itself: Its antigen is as yet unknown.

The sequenced patients had an expansion of CD8+CD57+ cells seen by flow cytometry. Genomic DNA provided the template from which TCR beta VDJ and CDR3 profiles were obtained. TCRdb redid the calling of the reads with MiXCR, one entry per CDR3 protein. In the table there are about 98,000 distinct CDR3 sequences, about 63% of which are singletons. Sequencing input: sorted CD4+, CD8+, or CD8+CD57+ T cells (not recorded which) from PBMCs. This clonotype was sampled from a human donor with aplastic anemia. The rearrangement joins TRBV24-1 to TRBJ2-7; TRBD2 aligns across 13 bases. The CDR3 sequence is CATSLAGGYEQYF. DNA for the CDR3: TGTGCCACCTCACTAGCGGGAGGGTACGAGCAGTACTTC.